One sample yielded the 8 T cell receptor beta chains listed below, sequenced in a study of a mutant IDH1 vaccine in newly diagnosed glioma. Only in-frame clones appear in the TCRdb table, and some are missing; sequencing was by immunoSEQ multiplex PCR. The sample lists tens of thousands of clones, more than 85% occurring once. Time point in this sample: week 5, during vaccination. Alongside topical imiquimod, each dose of vaccine comprised 300 ug of mutant IDH1 20-mer peptide. The antigens these receptors bind are not known. This material consisted of PBMCs, taken from a glioma patient whose treatment included an IDH1 peptide vaccine. The source is a woman between 45 and 65 years old with glioma.

The CDR3 spells CASSFRLQGTGPEAFF. The DNA for the CDR3 is TGTGCCAGCAGCTTTAGGCTACAGGGTACGGGGCCTGAAGCTTTCTTT. The chain joins TRBV5-6 to TRBJ1-1; TRBD1 might be the D (6 bases). The germline gives CDR1 SGHDT, CDR2 YYEEEE. The CDR3 contains 16 residues. V lost 2 bases and J 6 bases, leaving 20 bases between the germline ends.

The V and J genes are TRBV25-1 and TRBJ1-6, with a possible D match to TRBD1 (5 bases). CDR1 is MGHDK and CDR2 is SYGVNS in the germline V gene. V dropped 1 base and J dropped 10 bases, with 14 bases sitting between them. This CDR3 region has 15 residues. CDR3 nucleotides: TGTGCCAGCAGTGAATCCATCCAGGGAGACTCACCCCTCCACTTT. Translating gives CASSESIQGDSPLHF.

The chain joins TRBV5-5 to TRBJ1-4, with 11 bases identical to TRBD1. CDR3 size: 17 residues. The germline gives CDR1 SGHKS, CDR2 YYEKEE (reference sequence). V trimming: 4 bases; J trimming: 5 bases; junction bases outside the gene matches: 10. In DNA form, the CDR3 reads TGTGCCAGCAGCCGGACAGGGGGCGCGGGGGTAAATGAAAAACTGTTTTTT. Its protein is CASSRTGGAGVNEKLFF. The variable domain in full, with the rest retrieved from reference TRBV5-5 and TRBJ1-4, is DAGVTQSPTHLIKTRGQQVTLRCSPISGHKSVSWYQQVLGQGPQFIFQYYEKEERGRGNFPDRFSARQFPNYSSELNVNALLLGDSALYLCASSRTGGAGVNEKLFFGSGTQLSVL.

This clone was counted a single time. The V gene is TRBV6-5, the J gene TRBJ2-7; 9 positions agree with TRBD1. From germline, CDR1 is MNHEY and CDR2 SVGAGI. The ends lost 0 bases at V and 2 bases at J; junction bases unmatched: 5. This CDR3 region has 16 residues. CDR3 in amino acids: CASSYSKGQGTYEQYF. The CDR3 DNA reads TGTGCCAGCAGTTACTCGAAGGGACAGGGTACCTACGAGCAGTACTTC.

The chain carries TRBV19 and TRBJ1-1, with 9 bases aligning to TRBD1. The CDR3 has 16 amino acids. Germline trimming cut 4 bases from V and 0 bases from J; bases unmatched to any gene: 6. CDR1 and CDR2 (germline): LNHDA, SQIVND (reference sequence). The CDR3 is CASSRRGQGLNTEAFF. CDR3 sequence (DNA): TGTGCCAGTAGTAGAAGGGGACAGGGATTGAACACTGAAGCTTTCTTT.

This chain joins TRBV9 and TRBJ2-5; TRBD2 aligns across 10 bases. Germline V gives CDR1 SGDLS, CDR2 YYNGEE. V gave up 0 bases and J gave up 4 bases; unmatched junction bases: 9. This CDR3 has 17 residues. This chain's CDR3 is CASSVAASGRFGETQYF. CDR3 in DNA: TGTGCCAGCAGCGTAGCGGCTAGCGGGAGATTTGGAGAGACCCAGTACTTC.

This sequence joins TRBV5-1 and TRBJ2-5; TRBD2 might be the D (6 bases). The CDR3 sequence is 13 residues long. V shed 4 bases and J shed 4 bases, with 11 bases lying between them. Germline CDR1 is SGHRS and CDR2 is YFSETQ. CDR3 residues: CASSVGTGETQYF. The CDR3 DNA reads as TGCGCCAGCAGCGTAGGGACTGGAGAGACCCAGTACTTC.

This clone came up a few times. The CDR3 is CSATAYNEQFF. DNA of the CDR3: TGCAGCGCGACAGCCTACAATGAGCAGTTCTTC. The chain links TRBV29-1 to TRBJ2-1, with D tentatively TRBD1 (5 bases). Per the germline V gene, CDR1 is SQVTM and CDR2 is ANQGSEA. Trimming stripped 7 bases from V and 2 bases from J, with 6 bases between. CDR3 length equals 11 residues.